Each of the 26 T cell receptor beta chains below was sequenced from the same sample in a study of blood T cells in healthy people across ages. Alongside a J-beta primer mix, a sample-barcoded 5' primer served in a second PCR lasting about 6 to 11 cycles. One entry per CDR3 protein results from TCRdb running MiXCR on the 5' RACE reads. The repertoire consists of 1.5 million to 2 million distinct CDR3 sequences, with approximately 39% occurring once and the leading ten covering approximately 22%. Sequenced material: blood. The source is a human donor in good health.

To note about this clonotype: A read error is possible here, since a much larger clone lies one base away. The CDR3 DNA reads as TGCAGCGTTGTTGGGCGGTCAGGGGGCTGTAACGAGCAGTACTTC. It specifies CSVVGRSGGCNEQYF. The chain is built from TRBV29-1 and TRBJ2-7; TRBD1 aligns across 8 bases. From germline, CDR1 is SQVTM and CDR2 ANQGSEA. This CDR3 contains 15 residues. The ends lost 4 bases at V and 5 bases at J; junction bases unmatched: 13.

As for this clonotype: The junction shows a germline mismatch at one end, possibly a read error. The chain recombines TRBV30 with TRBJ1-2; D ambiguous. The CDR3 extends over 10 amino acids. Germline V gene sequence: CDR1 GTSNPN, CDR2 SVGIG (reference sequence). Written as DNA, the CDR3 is TGTGTCTGGGGAGCTAAGGGCTACACCTTC. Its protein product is CVWGAKGYTF.

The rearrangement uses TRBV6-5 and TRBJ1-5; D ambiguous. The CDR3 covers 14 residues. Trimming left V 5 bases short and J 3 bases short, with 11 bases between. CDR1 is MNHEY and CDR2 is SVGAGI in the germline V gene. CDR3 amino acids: CASSPQEYNQPQHF. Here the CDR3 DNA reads TGTGCCAGCAGTCCTCAGGAGTACAATCAGCCCCAGCATTTT.

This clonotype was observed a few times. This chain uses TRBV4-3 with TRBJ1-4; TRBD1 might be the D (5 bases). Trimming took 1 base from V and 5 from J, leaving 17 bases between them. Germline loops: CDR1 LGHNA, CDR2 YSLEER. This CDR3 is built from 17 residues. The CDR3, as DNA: TGCGCCAGCAGCCAAGGTCGCCCGGGACGGATAAATGAAAAACTGTTTTTT. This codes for CASSQGRPGRINEKLFF.

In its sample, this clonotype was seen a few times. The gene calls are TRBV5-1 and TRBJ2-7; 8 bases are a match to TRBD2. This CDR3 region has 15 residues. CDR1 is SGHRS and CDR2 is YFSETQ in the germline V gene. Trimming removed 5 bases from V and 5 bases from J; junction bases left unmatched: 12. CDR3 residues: CASSPITTSVDEQYF. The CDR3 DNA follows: TGCGCCAGCAGTCCTATTACGACTAGCGTGGACGAGCAGTACTTC.

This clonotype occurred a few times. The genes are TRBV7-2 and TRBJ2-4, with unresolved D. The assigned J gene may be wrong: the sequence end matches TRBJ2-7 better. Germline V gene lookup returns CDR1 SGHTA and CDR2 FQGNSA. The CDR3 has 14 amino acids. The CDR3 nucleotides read TGTGCCAGCAGCTTAGATCCTACAGACTACGAGCAGTACTTC. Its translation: CASSLDPTDYEQYF.

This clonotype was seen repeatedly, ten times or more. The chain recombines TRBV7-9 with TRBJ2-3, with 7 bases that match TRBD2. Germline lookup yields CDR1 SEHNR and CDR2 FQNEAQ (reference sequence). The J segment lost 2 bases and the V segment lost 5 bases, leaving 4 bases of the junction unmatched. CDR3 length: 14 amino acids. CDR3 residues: CASSEGLNTDTQYF. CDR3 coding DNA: TGTGCCAGCAGCGAGGGACTAAACACAGATACGCAGTATTTT.

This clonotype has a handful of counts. This CDR3 is CASSYPGQGNYGYTF. The DNA for the CDR3 is TGTGCCAGCAGCTACCCGGGACAGGGCAACTATGGCTACACCTTC. The chain has TRBV5-5 and TRBJ1-2; 9 nucleotides line up with TRBD1. Germline values: CDR1 SGHKS, CDR2 YYEKEE (reference sequence). Trimming at V came to 3 bases and at J to 2 bases, leaving 5 bases not matched to a gene. This CDR3 is built from 15 residues.

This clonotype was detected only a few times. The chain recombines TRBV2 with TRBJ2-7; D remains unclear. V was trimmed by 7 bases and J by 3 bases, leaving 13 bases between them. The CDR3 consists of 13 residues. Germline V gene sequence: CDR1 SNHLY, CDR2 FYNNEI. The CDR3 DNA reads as TGTGCCAGCAAGGCAGCCACTCTCTACGAGCAGTACTTC. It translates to CASKAATLYEQYF.

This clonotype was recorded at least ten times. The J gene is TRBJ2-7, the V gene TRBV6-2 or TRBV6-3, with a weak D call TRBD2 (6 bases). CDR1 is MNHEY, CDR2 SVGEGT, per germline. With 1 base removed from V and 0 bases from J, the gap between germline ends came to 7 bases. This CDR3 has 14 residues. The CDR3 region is CASSYLEGSYEQYF. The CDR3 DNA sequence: TGTGCCAGCAGTTACTTGGAGGGCTCCTACGAGCAGTACTTC.

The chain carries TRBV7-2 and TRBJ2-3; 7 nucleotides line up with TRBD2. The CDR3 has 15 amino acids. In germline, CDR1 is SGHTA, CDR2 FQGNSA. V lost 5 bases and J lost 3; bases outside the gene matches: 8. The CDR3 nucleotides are TGTGCCAGCAGCCCCGTTTGGGGGGGAACAGATACGCAGTATTTT. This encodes CASSPVWGGTDTQYF.

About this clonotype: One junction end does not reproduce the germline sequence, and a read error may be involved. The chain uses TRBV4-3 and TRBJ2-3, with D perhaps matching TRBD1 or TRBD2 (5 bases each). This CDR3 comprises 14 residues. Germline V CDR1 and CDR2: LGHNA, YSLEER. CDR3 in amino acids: CVSSQGTLADTQYF. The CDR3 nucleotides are TGCGTCAGCAGCCAAGGGACCCTAGCAGATACGCAGTATTTT.

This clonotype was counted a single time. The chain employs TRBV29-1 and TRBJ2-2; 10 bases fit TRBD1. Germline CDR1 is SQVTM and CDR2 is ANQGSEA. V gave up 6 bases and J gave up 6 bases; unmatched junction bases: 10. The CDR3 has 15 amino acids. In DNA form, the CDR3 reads TGCAGCGTGACCGTCCGGGACAGGGGCGCCGGGGAGCTGTTTTTT. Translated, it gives CSVTVRDRGAGELFF.

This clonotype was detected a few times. The CDR3 nucleotides are TGCGCCAGCAGCCAAGATTCGGGGAGGAGGGGGCTAAGAGATACGCAGTATTTT. It specifies CASSQDSGRRGLRDTQYF. J is TRBJ2-3 and V is TRBV4-3; maybe TRBD1 (7 bases). Germline lookup yields CDR1 LGHNA and CDR2 YSLEER. There are 18 residues in the CDR3. Trimming shortened V by 0 bases and J by 5 bases, and 21 bases separated the two germline ends.

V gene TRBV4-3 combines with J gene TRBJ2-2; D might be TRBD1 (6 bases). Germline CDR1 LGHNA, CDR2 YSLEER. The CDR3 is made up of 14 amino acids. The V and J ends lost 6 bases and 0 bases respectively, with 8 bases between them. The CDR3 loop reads CASRQGSNTGELFF. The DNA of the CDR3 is TGCGCCAGCAGACAGGGATCGAACACCGGGGAGCTGTTTTTT.

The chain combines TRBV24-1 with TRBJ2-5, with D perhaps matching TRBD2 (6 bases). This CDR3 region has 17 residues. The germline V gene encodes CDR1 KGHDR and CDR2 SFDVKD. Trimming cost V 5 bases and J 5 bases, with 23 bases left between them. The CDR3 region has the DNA TGTGCCACCAGTGCCCCCGCGCGGGGTCGGCACATGGAGACCCAGTACTTC. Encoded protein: CATSAPARGRHMETQYF.

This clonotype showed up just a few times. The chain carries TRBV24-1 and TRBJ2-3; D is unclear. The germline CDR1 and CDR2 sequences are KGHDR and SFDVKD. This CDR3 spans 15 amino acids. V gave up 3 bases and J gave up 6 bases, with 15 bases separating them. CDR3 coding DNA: TGTGCCACCAGTGATCCAGGTCCCTCCAAGGATACGCAGTATTTT. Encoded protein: CATSDPGPSKDTQYF.

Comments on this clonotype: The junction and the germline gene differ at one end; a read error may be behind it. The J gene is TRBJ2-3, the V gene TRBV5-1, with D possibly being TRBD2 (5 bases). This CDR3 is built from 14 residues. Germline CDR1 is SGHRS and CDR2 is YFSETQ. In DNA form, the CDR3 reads TGCGCCAGCAGCTTGGAAGGGAGCACAGATGCGCAGTATTTT. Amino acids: CASSLEGSTDAQYF.

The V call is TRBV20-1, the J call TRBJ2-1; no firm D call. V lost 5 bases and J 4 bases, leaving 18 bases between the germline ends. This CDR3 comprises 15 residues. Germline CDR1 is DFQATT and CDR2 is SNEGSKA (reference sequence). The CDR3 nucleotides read TGCAGTGCTGGGAAAGCCCCACGCGGTTACAATGAGCAGTTCTTC. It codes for CSAGKAPRGYNEQFF.

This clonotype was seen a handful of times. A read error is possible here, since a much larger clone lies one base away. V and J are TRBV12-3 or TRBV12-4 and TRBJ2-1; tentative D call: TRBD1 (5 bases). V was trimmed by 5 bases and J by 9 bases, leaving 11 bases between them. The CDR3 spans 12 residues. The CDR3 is CASSPTASEQFF. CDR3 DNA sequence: TGTGCCAGCAGTCCGACAGCGAGTGAGCAGTTCTTC.

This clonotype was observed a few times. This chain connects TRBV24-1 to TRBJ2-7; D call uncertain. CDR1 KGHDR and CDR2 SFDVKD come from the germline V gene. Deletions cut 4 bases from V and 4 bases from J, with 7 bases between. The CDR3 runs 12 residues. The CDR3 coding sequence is TGTGCCACCAGTGACTACCAATACGAGCAGTACTTC. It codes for CATSDYQYEQYF.

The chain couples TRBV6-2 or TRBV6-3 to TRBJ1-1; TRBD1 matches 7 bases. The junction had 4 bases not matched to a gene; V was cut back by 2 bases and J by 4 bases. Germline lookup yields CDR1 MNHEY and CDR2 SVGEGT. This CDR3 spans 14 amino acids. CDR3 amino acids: CASSYLDRVTEAFF. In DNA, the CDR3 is TGTGCCAGCAGTTACCTAGACAGGGTCACTGAAGCTTTCTTT.

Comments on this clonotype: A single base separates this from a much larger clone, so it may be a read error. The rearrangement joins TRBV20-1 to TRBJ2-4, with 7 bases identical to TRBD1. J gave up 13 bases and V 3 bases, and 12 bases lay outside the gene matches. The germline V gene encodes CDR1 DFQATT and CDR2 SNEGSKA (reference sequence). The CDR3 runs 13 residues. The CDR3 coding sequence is TGCAGTGCTAGGACAGGGAGCTCCTACGGGCAGTACTTC. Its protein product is CSARTGSSYGQYF.

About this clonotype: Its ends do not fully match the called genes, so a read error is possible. This CDR3 reads CASSFTLSYNERFF. For the CDR3, the DNA is TGTGCCAGCAGCTTTACACTTTCCTACAATGAGCGGTTCTTC. This sequence joins TRBV7-9 and TRBJ2-1; D uncertain. Germline CDR1 reads SEHNR; CDR2 reads FQNEAQ (reference sequence). The CDR3 loop spans 14 amino acids.

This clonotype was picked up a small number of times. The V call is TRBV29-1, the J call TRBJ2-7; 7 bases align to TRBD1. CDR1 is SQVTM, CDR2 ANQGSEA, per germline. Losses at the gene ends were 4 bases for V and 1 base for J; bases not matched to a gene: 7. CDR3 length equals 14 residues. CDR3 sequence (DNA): TGCAGCGTTGGGGCCCTGGGACAGTCCTACGAGCAGTACTTC. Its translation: CSVGALGQSYEQYF.

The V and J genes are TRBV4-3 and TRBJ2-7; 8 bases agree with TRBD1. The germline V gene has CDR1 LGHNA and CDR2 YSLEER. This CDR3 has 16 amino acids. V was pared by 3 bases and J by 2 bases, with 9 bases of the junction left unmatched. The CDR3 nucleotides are TGCGCCAGCAGCCAGGGCCGGGACAGGCGAACCTACGAGCAGTACTTC. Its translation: CASSQGRDRRTYEQYF.